Below, one T cell receptor (beta chain) is given with its context. Its cognate antigen is unknown. Unique molecular identifiers were incorporated during preparation of the TCRbeta library. TCRdb redid the calling of the PCR reads with MiXCR, one entry per CDR3 protein. The data hold approximately 89,000 distinct CDR3 sequences, with 15% to 19% observed a single time. The data belong to a study of T-cell reconstitution after alpha-beta-depleted transplantation in children. The ends were cut back, 4 bases at V and 3 bases at J, with 17 bases in the middle. Germline V lookup: CDR1 SGHRS, CDR2 YFSETQ. This CDR3 has 15 amino acids. Study observations and caveats: Day-60 TCRbeta diversity that was high in some patients was derived from surviving recipient T cells and thymic progenitors.

The V and J genes are TRBV5-1 and TRBJ2-7, with a tentative D call TRBD2 (6 bases). The sequencing used PBMCs, mostly from graft donor cells, collected 180 days after TCRalphabeta/CD19-depleted stem cell transplant. The receptor was isolated from a male patient aged 2-10 years who had a stem cell transplant for acute lymphoblastic leukemia, so the T cells may come from the graft donor. CDR3 region: CASSPKEGRSYEQYF. As DNA, the CDR3 is TGCGCCAGCAGCCCTAAGGAGGGACGCAGCTACGAGCAGTACTTC.